One and the same sample provided the 9 T cell receptor beta chains below, sequenced in a study of OX40 agonist ivuxolimab in advanced cancers. Sequenced by immunoSEQ multiplex PCR; TCRdb stores in-frame clones only, minus some. The sample lists about 79,000 clones; about 94% were seen once. The sequenced sample was CD4+ or CD8+ T cells sorted from blood, obtained in a trial of the OX40 agonist ivuxolimab. Receptors originate from an adult with an advanced solid tumor such as melanoma, head and neck, liver or kidney cancer.

The chain couples TRBV4-3 to TRBJ2-5; 11 nucleotides match TRBD2. The CDR3 is 16 residues long. Per germline, CDR1 LGHNA and CDR2 YSLEER. V dropped 4 bases and J dropped 2; count of bases not matched to a gene: 6. DNA for the CDR3: TGCGCCAGCAGCCCTGGGACTAGCGGTGGTCAAGAGACCCAGTACTTC. It specifies CASSPGTSGGQETQYF.

The J gene is TRBJ2-2, the V gene TRBV27, with 8 bases fitting TRBD2. Germline CDR1 reads MNHEY; CDR2 reads SMNVEV (reference sequence). V shed 3 bases, J shed 2 bases, and the junction held 2 bases outside the gene matches. CDR3 length equals 15 residues. This CDR3 reads CASSFGLANTGELFF. The CDR3 nucleotides are TGTGCCAGCAGTTTCGGACTAGCTAACACCGGGGAGCTGTTTTTT.

The J gene is TRBJ1-2, the V gene TRBV27, with TRBD1 as a possible D gene (5 bases). Trimming stripped 2 bases from V and 0 bases from J, with 10 bases between. CDR1 and CDR2 from the germline V gene are MNHEY and SMNVEV (reference sequence). This CDR3 spans 15 amino acids. The CDR3 sequence: CASSLVAGPNYGYTF. The CDR3 DNA follows: TGTGCCAGCAGTTTAGTCGCAGGGCCTAACTATGGCTACACCTTC.

This sequence joins TRBV5-6 and TRBJ1-2, with 9 bases lining up with TRBD1. The length of the CDR3 is 15 residues. Germline-derived CDR1 and CDR2 are SGHDT and YYEEEE. V was clipped by 2 bases and J by 6 bases; unmatched bases: 8. CDR3 sequence: CASSLTPGQGHGYTF. For the CDR3, the DNA is TGTGCCAGCAGCTTAACCCCGGGACAGGGACATGGCTACACCTTC.

This clone appeared many times. The chain has TRBV5-6 and TRBJ2-7; D is unclear. CDR3 length: 13 residues. V shed 2 bases and J shed 7 bases, with 13 bases lying between them. CDR1 and CDR2 from the germline V gene are SGHDT and YYEEEE. DNA for the CDR3: TGTGCCAGCAGCTTCCGAGCGAACTTGGAGCAGTACTTC. It yields the protein CASSFRANLEQYF.

The rearrangement links TRBV2 to TRBJ2-1; 10 bases are shared with TRBD2. J gave up 2 bases and V 6 bases, and 1 base lay outside the gene matches. Germline V gene data show CDR1 as SNHLY and CDR2 as FYNNEI. The CDR3 runs 14 residues. As DNA, the CDR3 is TGTGCCAGCAGGAGCGGGGGGGCCTACAATGAGCAGTTCTTC. Its protein is CASRSGGAYNEQFF.

The V call is TRBV7-9, the J call TRBJ2-2, with TRBD1 as a possible D gene (5 bases). The CDR3 length is 15 residues. The germline V gene has CDR1 SEHNR and CDR2 FQNEAQ (reference sequence). V was shortened by 1 base and J by 7 bases, with 13 bases between the two germline ends. The DNA of the CDR3 is TGTGCCAGCAGCTTAGAGATCTCAGGGATCGGGGAGCTGTTTTTT. Its translation: CASSLEISGIGELFF.

DNA of the CDR3: TGCGCCAGCAGCCAAGATTGGACAGGGGCCTACGAGCAGTACTTC. Amino acid sequence: CASSQDWTGAYEQYF. The chain employs TRBV4-3 and TRBJ2-7; TRBD1 agrees at 9 bases. Losses at the gene ends were 0 bases for V and 2 bases for J; bases not matched to a gene: 2. Per the germline V gene, CDR1 is LGHNA and CDR2 is YSLEER. The CDR3 contains 15 residues.

The genes are TRBV7-9 and TRBJ2-2, with 7 bases matching TRBD1. V was pared by 4 bases and J by 3 bases, with 8 bases of the junction left unmatched. The CDR3 contains 16 residues. Germline CDR1 is SEHNR and CDR2 is FQNEAQ (reference sequence). CDR3 residues: CASSYRQGDYTGELFF. In nucleotides, the CDR3 is TGTGCCAGCAGCTACCGACAGGGAGATTACACCGGGGAGCTGTTTTTT.